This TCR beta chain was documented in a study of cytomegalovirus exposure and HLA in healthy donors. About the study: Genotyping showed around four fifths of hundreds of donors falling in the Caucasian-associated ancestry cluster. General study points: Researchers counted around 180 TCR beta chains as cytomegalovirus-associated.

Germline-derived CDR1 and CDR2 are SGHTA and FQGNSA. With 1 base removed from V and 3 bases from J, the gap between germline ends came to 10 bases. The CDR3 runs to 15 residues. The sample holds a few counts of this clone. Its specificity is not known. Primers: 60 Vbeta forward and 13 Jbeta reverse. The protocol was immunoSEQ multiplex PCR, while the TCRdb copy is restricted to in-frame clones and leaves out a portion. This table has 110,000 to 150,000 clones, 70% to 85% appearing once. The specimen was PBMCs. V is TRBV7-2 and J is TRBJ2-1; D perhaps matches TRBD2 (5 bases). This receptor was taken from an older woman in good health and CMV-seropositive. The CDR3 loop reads CASSLGGLYYNEQFF. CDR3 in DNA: TGTGCCAGCAGCTTAGGTGGACTCTACTACAATGAGCAGTTCTTC.